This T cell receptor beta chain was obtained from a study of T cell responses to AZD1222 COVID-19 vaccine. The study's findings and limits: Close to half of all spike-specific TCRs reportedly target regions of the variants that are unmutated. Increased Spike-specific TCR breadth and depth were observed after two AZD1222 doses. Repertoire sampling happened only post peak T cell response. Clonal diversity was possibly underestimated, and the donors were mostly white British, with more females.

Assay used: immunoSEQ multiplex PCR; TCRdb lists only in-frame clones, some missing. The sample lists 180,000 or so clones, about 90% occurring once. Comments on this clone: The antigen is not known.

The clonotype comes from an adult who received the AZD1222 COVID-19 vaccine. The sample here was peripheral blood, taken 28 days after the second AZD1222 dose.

CDR3 DNA sequence: TGCGCCAGCAGCCGAGAGGGCCGGAGGAGCTCCTACAATGAGCAGTTCTTC. Its protein product is CASSREGRRSSYNEQFF. The V gene is TRBV4-1, the J gene TRBJ2-1; possible D gene TRBD2, 5 bases. Trimming pared 4 bases from V and 0 bases from J, leaving 16 bases between. From germline, CDR1 is MGHRA and CDR2 YSYEKL. This CDR3 contains 17 residues.